This is a list of T cell receptor beta chains from one sample in a study of T cell repertoires in cytomegalovirus infection. TCRdb recomputed calls from the reads with MiXCR, one row per CDR3 protein. The sample consists of about 530,000 distinct CDR3 sequences, more than 25% of them appearing once. The sequenced sample was PBMCs. Every receptor here comes from a human donor in good health (CMV status not recorded). Some clones in this sample may be carry-over from other donors' samples. Each CDR3 is given with its conserved first and last residue. A D gene is named only where the DNA matches it firmly. Expanded clones are given a class, and other clones once, few, many or no size at all.

size	D	V	J	DNA	CDR3
.	TRBD2	TRBV7-2	TRBJ2-3	TGTGCCAGCAGCTCAACGCTTGGGGGAGGGCGACTCAACACAGATACGCAGTATTTT	CASSSTLGGGRLNTDTQYF
many	.	TRBV7-6	TRBJ2-3	TGTGCCAGCAGCTTCGGCTATTCGGAGGATACGCAGTATTTT	CASSFGYSEDTQYF
few	.	TRBV29-1	TRBJ2-3	TGCAGCGCAGCGCGTGGGACTGACACAGATACGCAGTATTTT	CSAARGTDTDTQYF
few	.	TRBV5-6	TRBJ1-2	TGTGCCACCGGACAGTCCAACTATGGCTACACCTTC	CATGQSNYGYTF
few	TRBD2	TRBV5-4	TRBJ2-3	TGTGCCAGCAGCTTGTCCAGCGGGAGGGAAGGAGATACGCAGTATTTT	CASSLSSGREGDTQYF
.	.	TRBV6-2/TRBV6-3	TRBJ1-2	TGTGCCAGCAGTTCCCGGACAGCGTATGGCTACACCTTC	CASSSRTAYGYTF
few	.	TRBV19	TRBJ2-5	TGTGCCAGTAGAAGAGGAGGTTCGGAGACCCAGTACTTC	CASRRGGSETQYF
.	.	TRBV5-6	TRBJ1-3	TGTGCCAGCAGCCCTGACGGCATCTCTGGAAACACCATATATTTT	CASSPDGISGNTIYF
.	.	TRBV4-2	TRBJ2-3	TGTGCCAGCAGCCAAGGAAGCGGTCCCACAGATACGCAGTATTTT	CASSQGSGPTDTQYF
.	.	TRBV29-1	TRBJ2-5	TGCAGCGTTGAAGAGGGCACAGCGCGCGAGACCCAGTACTTC	CSVEEGTARETQYF
once	TRBD1	TRBV6-2/TRBV6-3	TRBJ1-5	TGTGCCACCTCGACAGGGAATAGCAATCAGCCCCAGCATTTT	CATSTGNSNQPQHF
few	.	TRBV15	TRBJ1-5	TGTGCCACCGGCTTTGATGACCTCTTTAGCAATCAGCCCCAGCATTTT	CATGFDDLFSNQPQHF
many	TRBD2	TRBV11-3	TRBJ2-3	TGTGCCAGCAGCTTAGTCGCTAGCGGGAGTTATACGCAGTATTTT	CASSLVASGSYTQYF
.	TRBD2	TRBV19	TRBJ2-1	TGTGCCAGTAGTATTGTGGCTAGCGGGAGGGAGGTGTTCTTC	CASSIVASGREVFF
.	.	TRBV11-2	TRBJ2-1	TGTGCCAGCAGCCCCCGGGCCAGCCTTCCTGGGGGTTCCTACAATGAGCAGTTCTTC	CASSPRASLPGGSYNEQFF
.	TRBD1	TRBV6-6	TRBJ1-2	TGTGCCAGCAGTTCGCTACAGGGGAGCTATGGCTACACCTTC	CASSSLQGSYGYTF
.	TRBD1	TRBV7-4	TRBJ1-1	TGTGCCAGCAGCTCGGACAGGGAGTTGAAAGCTTTCTTT	CASSSDRELKAFF
few	.	TRBV7-9	TRBJ1-2	TGTGCCAGCAGCTTCACCGAGAGTGGCTACACCTTC	CASSFTESGYTF
few	.	TRBV11-1	TRBJ1-1	TGTGCCAGCAGTATTATGATGAACACTGAAGCTTTCTTT	CASSIMMNTEAFF
.	.	TRBV7-4	TRBJ1-1	TGTGCCAGCAGCAAAGCGGACTGGGGCACTGAAGCTTTCTTT	CASSKADWGTEAFF
few	.	TRBV12-3/TRBV12-4	TRBJ1-5	TGTGCCAGCAGCCAACATTATAGCAATCAGCCCCAGCATTTT	CASSQHYSNQPQHF
.	TRBD1	TRBV20-1	TRBJ1-5	TGCAGTGCTACCGGGACAGGGGGCCTTCAGCCCCAGCATTTT	CSATGTGGLQPQHF
many	.	TRBV7-6	TRBJ1-2	TGTGCCAGCAGCTTTTACCCCTCGGGGGGGGGCTACACCTTC	CASSFYPSGGGYTF
few	TRBD2	TRBV20-1	TRBJ2-1	TGCAGTGCTAGAGGGGCTAGCGGGAGCGATGAGCAGTTCTTC	CSARGASGSDEQFF
.	.	TRBV7-9	TRBJ2-2	TGTGCCAGCAGCTTTATGACGGGGGGCGTCGGGGAGCTGTTTTTT	CASSFMTGGVGELFF
.	TRBD1	TRBV19	TRBJ1-2	TGTGCCAGTAGTATCCCTCGACAGGGAATAGACTATGGCTACACCTTC	CASSIPRQGIDYGYTF
.	.	TRBV6-5	TRBJ2-3	TGTGCCAGCAGTTACTCGACTTACCCTAGCACAGATACGCAGTATTTT	CASSYSTYPSTDTQYF
.	.	TRBV29-1	TRBJ2-5	TGCAGCGTGGGACATTTAGAGACCCAGTACTTC	CSVGHLETQYF
.	.	TRBV19	TRBJ1-1	TGTGCCAGTAGTACCGCCGGGACAACCATGAACACTGAAGCTTTCTTT	CASSTAGTTMNTEAFF
.	.	TRBV7-2	TRBJ2-1	TGTGCCAGCAGCTTACAGTCGTACGAGTTCTTC	CASSLQSYEFF
few	.	TRBV19	TRBJ1-2	TGTGCCAGTAAATGGGAGGAAAACTATGGCTACACCTTC	CASKWEENYGYTF
.	.	TRBV29-1	TRBJ1-2	TGCAGCGTTGGAGAAAACTATGGCTACACCTTC	CSVGENYGYTF